This T cell receptor beta chain is from a study of vaccination and CD4 T cells after COVID-19. Overall study: Overlapping peptides covering the spike proteins of SARS-CoV-2, HCoV-NL63, HCoV-OC43 and HCoV-229E were added to stimulate cells.

Worth noting for this clonotype: Its antigen is as yet unknown.

Researchers used the Oncomine TCR Beta short-read assay to sequence DNA from cultured CD4+ T cells. TCRdb recomputed calls from the PCR reads with MiXCR, one row per CDR3 protein. The top ten clones hold under 7% of a sample with around 19,000 distinct CDR3 sequences, nearly 55% of them seen once. Noted treatment: approximately nine-day PBMC culture with coronavirus spike peptide pools or control peptides (ViraFEST assay). The germline V and J ends were trimmed by 3 bases and 0 bases, with 6 bases remaining between them. The CDR3 has 14 residues. Germline V CDR1 and CDR2: SNHLY, FYNNEI. The sequence derives from a human donor who had recovered from COVID-19. The chain recombines TRBV2 with TRBJ1-5; no definite D call. The specimen sequenced was CD4+ T cells from blood, cultured in vitro. In DNA, the CDR3 is TGTGCCAGCAGTGATCGGGTTAGCAATCAGCCCCAGCATTTT. Its translation is CASSDRVSNQPQHF.